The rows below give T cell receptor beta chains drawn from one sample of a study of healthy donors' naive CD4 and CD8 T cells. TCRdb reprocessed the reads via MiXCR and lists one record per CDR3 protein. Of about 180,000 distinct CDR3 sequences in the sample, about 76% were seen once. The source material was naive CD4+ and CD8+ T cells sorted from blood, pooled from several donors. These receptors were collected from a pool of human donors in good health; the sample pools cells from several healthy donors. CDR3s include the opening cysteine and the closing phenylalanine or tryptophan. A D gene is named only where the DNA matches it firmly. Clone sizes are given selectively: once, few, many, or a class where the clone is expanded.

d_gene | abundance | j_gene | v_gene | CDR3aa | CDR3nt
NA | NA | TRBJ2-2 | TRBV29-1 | CSVVFWGTGELFF | TGCAGCGTTGTCTTTTGGGGAACCGGGGAGCTGTTTTTT
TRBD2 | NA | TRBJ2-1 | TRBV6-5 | CASSRAGSTYNEQFF | TGTGCCAGCAGTCGAGCGGGATCAACTTACAATGAGCAGTTCTTC
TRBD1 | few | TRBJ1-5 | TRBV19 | CASSPRQGSYNQPQHF | TGTGCCAGTAGTCCCCGACAGGGGTCCTACAATCAGCCCCAGCATTTT
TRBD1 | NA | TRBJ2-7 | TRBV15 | CATSTGTGGYEQYF | TGTGCCACCAGCACCGGGACAGGGGGCTACGAGCAGTACTTC
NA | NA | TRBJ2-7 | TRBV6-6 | CASSYGTPSEQYF | TGTGCCAGCAGTTACGGGACACCCTCCGAGCAGTACTTC
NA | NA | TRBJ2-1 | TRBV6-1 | CASSEIGGNEQFF | TGTGCCAGCAGTGAGATAGGGGGGAATGAGCAGTTCTTC
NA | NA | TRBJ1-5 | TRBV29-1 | CSVEGNSNQPQHF | TGCAGCGTTGAGGGAAATAGCAATCAGCCCCAGCATTTT
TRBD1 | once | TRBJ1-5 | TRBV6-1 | CASSRQGTYSNQPQHF | TGTGCCAGCAGTCGACAGGGGACTTATAGCAATCAGCCCCAGCATTTT
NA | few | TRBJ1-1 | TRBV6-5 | CASSSRRGNYFMGTEAFF | TGTGCCAGCAGCTCTAGGAGGGGGAATTATTTTATGGGCACTGAAGCTTTCTTT
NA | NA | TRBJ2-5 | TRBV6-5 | CASSWGATALQETQYF | TGTGCCAGCAGTTGGGGAGCCACGGCACTGCAAGAGACCCAGTACTTC
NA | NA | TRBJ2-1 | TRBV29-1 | CSVEGLSNEQFF | TGCAGCGTTGAAGGACTTTCCAATGAGCAGTTCTTC
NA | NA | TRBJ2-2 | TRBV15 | CATSEGGVFTGELFF | TGTGCCACCAGCGAGGGTGGGGTTTTCACCGGGGAGCTGTTTTTT
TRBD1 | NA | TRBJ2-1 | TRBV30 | CAWALGQGMFNEQFF | TGTGCCTGGGCCCTGGGACAGGGGATGTTTAATGAGCAGTTCTTC
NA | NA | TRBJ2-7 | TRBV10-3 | CAISGGPYEQYF | TGTGCCATCAGTGGCGGACCCTACGAGCAGTACTTC
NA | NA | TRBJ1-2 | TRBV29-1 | CSGLGINYGYTF | TGCAGCGGGCTGGGCATTAACTATGGCTACACCTTC
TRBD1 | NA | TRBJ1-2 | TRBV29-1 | CSVSRRDRRTNYGYTF | TGCAGCGTTTCCCGAAGGGACAGGCGGACTAACTATGGCTACACCTTC
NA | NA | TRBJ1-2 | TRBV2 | CASNGQHYGYTF | TGTGCCAGCAACGGACAGCACTATGGCTACACCTTC
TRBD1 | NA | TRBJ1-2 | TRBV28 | CASSFPDRAGGYTF | TGTGCCAGCAGTTTTCCCGACAGGGCCGGAGGCTACACCTTC
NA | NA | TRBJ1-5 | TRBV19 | CASSMGSNQPQHF | TGTGCCAGTAGTATGGGTAGCAATCAGCCCCAGCATTTT
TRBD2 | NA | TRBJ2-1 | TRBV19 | CASSIVASGNPYNEQFF | TGTGCCAGTAGTATAGTCGCTAGCGGGAACCCCTACAATGAGCAGTTCTTC
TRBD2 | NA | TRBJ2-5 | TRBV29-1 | CSVRTSGRSETQYF | TGCAGCGTGAGGACTAGCGGGAGAAGTGAGACCCAGTACTTC
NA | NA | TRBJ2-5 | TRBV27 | CASSLRPNQETQYF | TGTGCCAGCAGTTTGCGGCCGAACCAAGAGACCCAGTACTTC
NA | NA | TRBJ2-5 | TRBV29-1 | CSVEEDTQETQYF | TGCAGCGTTGAAGAGGACACTCAAGAGACCCAGTACTTC
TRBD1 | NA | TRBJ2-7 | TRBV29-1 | CSVEVEETGTGEQYF | TGCAGCGTTGAAGTAGAGGAGACAGGGACGGGTGAGCAGTACTTC
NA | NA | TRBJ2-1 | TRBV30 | CACLAGRSNEQFF | TGTGCCTGTTTGGCGGGACGCTCCAATGAGCAGTTCTTC
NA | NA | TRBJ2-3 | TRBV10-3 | CAISGGQSGTDTQYF | TGTGCCATCAGTGGCGGGCAGAGCGGCACAGATACGCAGTATTTT
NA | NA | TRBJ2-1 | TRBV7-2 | CASRMVSYNEQFF | TGTGCCAGCCGGATGGTGTCCTACAATGAGCAGTTCTTC
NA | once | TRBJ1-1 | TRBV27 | CASSWRVAGTEAFF | TGTGCCAGCAGTTGGAGAGTGGCAGGGACTGAAGCTTTCTTT